This T cell receptor beta chain came from a study of early T cells in non-severe SARS-CoV-2 infection. Each CDR3 protein gets one entry after TCRdb re-called the 5' RACE reads with MiXCR. Of 20,000 to 25,000 distinct CDR3 sequences listed, over 4% are singletons. Germline assignment: CDR1 SGHKS and CDR2 YYEKEE (reference sequence). This CDR3 is built from 16 residues. With 6 bases clipped from V and 2 bases from J, the junction kept 12 bases outside the gene matches. At least ten counts were recorded for this clonotype. The chain links TRBV5-5 to TRBJ1-1; 8 positions match TRBD1. The receptor's source is an adult who was a healthcare worker with PCR-confirmed SARS-CoV-2 infection or an uninfected control (not recorded which). Sequenced input: whole blood. The DNA of the CDR3 is TGTGCCAGCAATCTAGGCCAGGGGGCCTTTAACACTGAAGCTTTCTTT. This translates into CASNLGQGAFNTEAFF.